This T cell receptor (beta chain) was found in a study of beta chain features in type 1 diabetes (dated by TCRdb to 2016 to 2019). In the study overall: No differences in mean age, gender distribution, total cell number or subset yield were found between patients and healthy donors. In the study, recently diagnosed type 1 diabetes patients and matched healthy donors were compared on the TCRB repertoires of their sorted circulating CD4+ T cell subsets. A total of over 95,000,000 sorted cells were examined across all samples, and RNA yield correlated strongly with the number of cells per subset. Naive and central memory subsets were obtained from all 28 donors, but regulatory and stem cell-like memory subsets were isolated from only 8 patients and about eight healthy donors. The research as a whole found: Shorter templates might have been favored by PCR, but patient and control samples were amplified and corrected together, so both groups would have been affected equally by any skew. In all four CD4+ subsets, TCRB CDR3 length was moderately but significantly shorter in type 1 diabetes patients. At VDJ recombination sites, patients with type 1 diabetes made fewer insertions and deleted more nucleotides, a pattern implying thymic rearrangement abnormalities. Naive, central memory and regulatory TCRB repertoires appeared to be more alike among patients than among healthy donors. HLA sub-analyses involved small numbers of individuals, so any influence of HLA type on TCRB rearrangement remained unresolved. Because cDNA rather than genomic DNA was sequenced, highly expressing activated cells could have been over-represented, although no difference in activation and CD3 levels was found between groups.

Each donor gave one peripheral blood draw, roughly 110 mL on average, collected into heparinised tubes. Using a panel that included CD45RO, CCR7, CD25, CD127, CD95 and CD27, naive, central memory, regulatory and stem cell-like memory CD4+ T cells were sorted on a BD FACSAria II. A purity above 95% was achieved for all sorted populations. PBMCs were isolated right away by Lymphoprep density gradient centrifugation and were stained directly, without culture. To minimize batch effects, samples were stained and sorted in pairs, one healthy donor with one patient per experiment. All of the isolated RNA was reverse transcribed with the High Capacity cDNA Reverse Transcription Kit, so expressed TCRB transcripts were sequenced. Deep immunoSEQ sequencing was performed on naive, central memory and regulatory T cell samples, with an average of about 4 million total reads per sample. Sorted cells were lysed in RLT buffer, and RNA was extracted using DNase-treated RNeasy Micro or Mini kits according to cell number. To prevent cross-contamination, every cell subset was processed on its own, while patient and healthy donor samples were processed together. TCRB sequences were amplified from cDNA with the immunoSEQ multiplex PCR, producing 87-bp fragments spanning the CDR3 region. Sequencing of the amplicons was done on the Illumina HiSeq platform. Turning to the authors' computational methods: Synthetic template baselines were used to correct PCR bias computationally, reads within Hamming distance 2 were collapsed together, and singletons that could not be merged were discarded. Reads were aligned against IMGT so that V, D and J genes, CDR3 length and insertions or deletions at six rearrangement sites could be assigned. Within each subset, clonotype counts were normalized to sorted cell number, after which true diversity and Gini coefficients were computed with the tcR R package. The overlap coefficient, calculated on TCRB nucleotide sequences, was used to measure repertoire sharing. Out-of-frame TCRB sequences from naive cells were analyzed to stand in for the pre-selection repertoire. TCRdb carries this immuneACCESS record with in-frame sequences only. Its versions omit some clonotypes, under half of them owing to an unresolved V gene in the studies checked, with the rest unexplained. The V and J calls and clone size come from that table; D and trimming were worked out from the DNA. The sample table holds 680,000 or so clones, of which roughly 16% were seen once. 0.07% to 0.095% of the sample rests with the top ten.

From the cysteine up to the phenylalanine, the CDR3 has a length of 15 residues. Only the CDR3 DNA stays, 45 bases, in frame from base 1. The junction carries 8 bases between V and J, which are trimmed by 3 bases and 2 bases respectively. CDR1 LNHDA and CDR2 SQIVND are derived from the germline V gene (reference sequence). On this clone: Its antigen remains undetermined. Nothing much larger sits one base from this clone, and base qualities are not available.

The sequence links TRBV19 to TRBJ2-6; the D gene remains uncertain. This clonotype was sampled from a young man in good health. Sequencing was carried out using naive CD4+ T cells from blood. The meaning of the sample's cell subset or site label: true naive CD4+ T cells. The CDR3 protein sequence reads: CASSMAETGANVLTF. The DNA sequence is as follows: TGTGCCAGTAGTATGGCGGAGACTGGGGCCAACGTCCTGACTTTC.